A single sample is the source of the 23 T cell receptor beta chains below, sequenced in a study of blood T cell repertoires in COVID-19. Using immunoSEQ multiplex PCR, the repertoire was profiled, and TCRdb retains in-frame clones only, with some absent. The sample includes approximately 59,000 clones, roughly 77% seen only once; the top ten take about a sixth. The sequenced sample was peripheral blood. Every receptor here comes from a man of 80 years or more with acute or convalescent COVID-19.

This clone has only a few counts. The chain is built from TRBV15 and TRBJ2-2; the D gene is possibly TRBD1 (5 bases). There are 14 residues in the CDR3. The V end lost 0 bases, the J end lost 6 bases, and 8 bases lay between the germline ends. The V gene's germline CDR1 is LNHNV and CDR2 YYDKDF (reference sequence). The CDR3 nucleotides read TGTGCCACCAGCAGAGAAAGGGGTTCCGGGGAGCTGTTTTTT. Protein product: CATSRERGSGELFF.

A single count supports this clone. The V call is TRBV7-3, the J call TRBJ1-1; D not certain. Germline V gene lookup returns CDR1 SGHTA and CDR2 FQGTGA. V lost 4 bases, J lost 1 base, and 10 bases lay in between. The CDR3 sequence is 14 residues long. CDR3 in DNA: TGTGCCAGCAGCTCCTCAGGAACGAACACTGAAGCTTTCTTT. Its translation is CASSSSGTNTEAFF.

The gene calls are TRBV19 and TRBJ1-5; D possibly corresponds to TRBD1 (5 bases). Germline-derived CDR1 and CDR2 are LNHDA and SQIVND (reference sequence). V lost 4 bases and J 3 bases, leaving 7 bases between the germline ends. This CDR3 region has 13 residues. The CDR3 here is CASSTQDNQPQHF. CDR3 sequence (DNA): TGTGCCAGTAGTACACAGGACAATCAGCCCCAGCATTTT.

The chain employs TRBV7-2 and TRBJ1-5, with TRBD1 as a possible D gene (6 bases). CDR1 and CDR2 (germline): SGHTA, FQGNSA. This CDR3 contains 13 residues. V lost 4 bases, J lost 5 bases, and 9 bases lay in between. DNA of the CDR3: TGTGCCAGCAGCTCGGCAGGGGATCAGCCCCAGCATTTT. Its protein product is CASSSAGDQPQHF.

This chain uses TRBV29-1 with TRBJ2-2; D may be TRBD2 (6 bases). Germline lookup yields CDR1 SQVTM and CDR2 ANQGSEA. This CDR3 contains 12 residues. V was cut by 7 bases and J by 7 bases, with 13 bases left in between. This chain's CDR3 is CSGRGVIGELFF. As DNA, the CDR3 is TGCAGCGGGCGGGGAGTAATCGGGGAGCTGTTTTTT.

The chain combines TRBV3-1 (or the pseudogene TRBV3-2) with TRBJ2-4; D possibly corresponds to TRBD1 (5 bases). The CDR3 extends over 14 amino acids. CDR1 is LGHDT, CDR2 YNNKEL, per germline (reference sequence). Trimming stripped 1 base from V and 15 bases from J, with 19 bases between. CDR3: CASSQVGVPTDTYF. CDR3 nucleotides: TGTGCCAGCAGCCAAGTAGGGGTGCCCACCGATACGTACTTC.

In DNA form, the CDR3 reads TGCGCCAGCAGCCAACCCATGAACACTGAAGCTTTCTTT. Protein product: CASSQPMNTEAFF. The genes are TRBV4-1 and TRBJ1-1, with D uncertain. This CDR3 region has 13 residues. Trimming removed 2 bases at V and 0 bases at J, with 4 bases between. In germline, CDR1 is MGHRA, CDR2 YSYEKL.

The CDR3 bases are TGTGCCAGCAGCTTAGGGGACACAGCCTACGAGCAGTACTTC. Translated, it gives CASSLGDTAYEQYF. This chain uses TRBV11-2 with TRBJ2-7; possibly TRBD1 for D (6 bases). Germline CDR1 SGHAT, CDR2 FQNNGV. The length of the CDR3 is 14 residues. V lost 1 base, J lost 2 bases, and 9 bases lay in between.

The chain carries TRBV6-4 and TRBJ2-3, with a tentative D call TRBD2 (6 bases). Deletions cut 6 bases from V and 3 bases from J, with 10 bases between. CDR3 size: 13 residues. Germline CDR1 is MRHNA and CDR2 is SNTAGT. CDR3 coding DNA: TGTGCCAGCAGCGCCGGAGGGACAGATACGCAGTATTTT. Residues: CASSAGGTDTQYF.

The V gene is TRBV18, the J gene TRBJ2-1, with 7 bases identical to TRBD1. Germline values: CDR1 KGHSH, CDR2 LQKENI. J was trimmed by 5 bases and V by 2 bases; bases with no gene match: 0. This CDR3 contains 13 residues. The CDR3 DNA sequence: TGTGCCAGCTCACCAGGACAGGACAATGAGCAGTTCTTC. Amino acids: CASSPGQDNEQFF. Full variable domain (rest looked up from reference TRBV18 and TRBJ2-1): NAGVMQNPRHLVRRRGQEARLRCSPMKGHSHVYWYRQLPEEGLKFMVYLQKENIIDESGMPKERFSAEFPKEGPSILRIQQVVRGDSAAYFCASSPGQDNEQFFGPGTRLTVL.

The chain uses TRBV9 and TRBJ2-7; unclear D gene. Germline V gives CDR1 SGDLS, CDR2 YYNGEE. V was pared by 0 bases and J by 1 base, with 8 bases between. This CDR3 contains 14 residues. In DNA form, the CDR3 reads TGTGCCAGCAGCGTAGTGAGTACTTCCTACGAGCAGTACTTC. The encoded protein is CASSVVSTSYEQYF.

V usage is TRBV7-9 and J usage is TRBJ1-1; D remains ambiguous. CDR1 is SEHNR and CDR2 is FQNEAQ in the germline V gene (reference sequence). Between the trimmed V and J ends, which lost 5 bases and 5 bases, there was a span of 6 bases. This CDR3 is built from 11 residues. CDR3 in amino acids: CASSQQTEAFF. CDR3 DNA sequence: TGTGCCAGCAGCCAACAGACTGAAGCTTTCTTT.

The CDR3 DNA sequence: TGTGCCAGCAGCTGGCAGGGTTTCAATCAGCCCCAGCATTTT. Translating gives CASSWQGFNQPQHF. The chain carries TRBV5-6 and TRBJ1-5; a weak D match, TRBD1 (5 bases). Trimming shortened V by 3 bases and J by 3 bases, and 10 bases separated the two germline ends. Germline V gives CDR1 SGHDT, CDR2 YYEEEE. The CDR3 contains 14 residues. Combining the CDR3 with reference TRBV5-6 and TRBJ1-5 gives the whole variable domain DAGVTQSPTHLIKTRGQQVTLRCSPKSGHDTVSWYQQALGQGPQFIFQYYEEEERQRGNFPDRFSGHQFPNYSSELNVNALLLGDSALYLCASSWQGFNQPQHFGDGTRLSIL.

The chain uses TRBV4-3 and TRBJ2-3, with 9 positions matching TRBD2. The CDR3 runs to 18 residues. Looked up from germline, CDR1 is LGHNA and CDR2 is YSLEER. V shed 0 bases and J 1 base; nucleotides not matched to a gene: 8. CDR3 DNA sequence: TGCGCCAGCAGCCAAGATAATGGGCTAGCGGGGCGCACAGATACGCAGTATTTT. It specifies CASSQDNGLAGRTDTQYF.

The V call is TRBV9, the J call TRBJ2-1; 11 positions agree with TRBD2. Trimming took 1 base from V and 16 from J; bases not matched to a gene: 7. CDR1 SGDLS and CDR2 YYNGEE come from the germline V gene. The CDR3 runs 13 residues. The CDR3 region has the DNA TGTGCCAGCAGCGTAACTAGCGGGGGCATACATTTCTTC. Translating gives CASSVTSGGIHFF.

The genes are TRBV10-3 and TRBJ1-5; 7 nucleotides agree with TRBD1. This CDR3 contains 14 residues. Germline CDR1 and CDR2: ENHRY and SYGVKD. With 6 bases clipped from V and 4 bases from J, the junction kept 6 bases outside the gene matches. CDR3 sequence reads: CAIRSEQGNQPQHF. As DNA, the CDR3 is TGTGCCATCAGGTCTGAACAGGGGAATCAGCCCCAGCATTTT.

The chain combines TRBV6-4 with TRBJ1-1; D ambiguous. The CDR3 is 13 residues long. The germline V and J ends were trimmed by 4 bases and 4 bases, with 10 bases remaining between them. CDR1 MRHNA and CDR2 SNTAGT come from the germline V gene. This CDR3 reads CASSVQEGTEAFF. The CDR3 nucleotides are TGTGCCAGCAGTGTTCAGGAGGGCACTGAAGCTTTCTTT.

V is TRBV5-1 and J is TRBJ1-3, with a tentative D call TRBD1 (6 bases). The CDR3 covers 16 residues. V lost 0 bases, J lost 0 bases, and 10 bases lay in between. From germline, CDR1 is SGHRS and CDR2 YFSETQ. The CDR3 loop is CASSLGDTYSGNTIYF. The CDR3 nucleotides are TGCGCCAGCAGCTTGGGGGACACCTACTCTGGAAACACCATATATTTT.

V usage is TRBV4-1 and J usage is TRBJ2-7; unclear D gene. The germline gives CDR1 MGHRA, CDR2 YSYEKL. The germline V and J ends were trimmed by 7 bases and 0 bases, with 13 bases remaining between them. The CDR3 has 14 residues. CDR3 residues: CASKYEKYSYEQYF. CDR3 nucleotide sequence: TGCGCCAGCAAGTACGAGAAATACTCCTACGAGCAGTACTTC.

CDR3 DNA: TGTGCCAGCAGAGGAGTCCGGGACAATCACGGCTACACCTTC. Residues: CASRGVRDNHGYTF. J is TRBJ1-2 and V is TRBV28, with D perhaps TRBD1 (6 bases). Germline V gene data show CDR1 as MDHEN and CDR2 as SYDVKM. V was clipped by 6 bases and J by 8 bases, with 19 bases between them. The length of the CDR3 is 14 residues.

The genes are TRBV5-1 and TRBJ1-5; the match to TRBD1 covers 7 bases. The V segment lost 3 bases and the J segment 5 bases; nucleotides outside the gene matches: 2. The CDR3 has 13 residues. The V gene's germline CDR1 is SGHRS and CDR2 YFSETQ. CDR3 amino acids: CASSWGTDQPQHF. As DNA, the CDR3 is TGCGCCAGCAGCTGGGGGACAGATCAGCCCCAGCATTTT.

The gene calls are TRBV27 and TRBJ2-2; tentative D call: TRBD2 (5 bases). The germline V gene has CDR1 MNHEY and CDR2 SMNVEV (reference sequence). Trimming shortened V by 8 bases and J by 2 bases, and 18 bases separated the two germline ends. The CDR3 contains 16 residues. The CDR3 loop reads CASRPLGLENTGELFF. The CDR3 bases are TGTGCCAGCCGCCCACTCGGACTCGAAAACACCGGGGAGCTGTTTTTT.

This clone was seen only a few times. The CDR3 sequence is CASSSGTTNYEQYF. CDR3 DNA: TGTGCCAGCAGCTCCGGGACTACAAACTACGAGCAGTACTTC. The chain employs TRBV5-4 and TRBJ2-7; 7 bases fit TRBD2. The germline V gene encodes CDR1 SGHNT and CDR2 YYREEE (reference sequence). V lost 3 bases and J lost 3; bases outside the gene matches: 6. The CDR3 has 14 amino acids.